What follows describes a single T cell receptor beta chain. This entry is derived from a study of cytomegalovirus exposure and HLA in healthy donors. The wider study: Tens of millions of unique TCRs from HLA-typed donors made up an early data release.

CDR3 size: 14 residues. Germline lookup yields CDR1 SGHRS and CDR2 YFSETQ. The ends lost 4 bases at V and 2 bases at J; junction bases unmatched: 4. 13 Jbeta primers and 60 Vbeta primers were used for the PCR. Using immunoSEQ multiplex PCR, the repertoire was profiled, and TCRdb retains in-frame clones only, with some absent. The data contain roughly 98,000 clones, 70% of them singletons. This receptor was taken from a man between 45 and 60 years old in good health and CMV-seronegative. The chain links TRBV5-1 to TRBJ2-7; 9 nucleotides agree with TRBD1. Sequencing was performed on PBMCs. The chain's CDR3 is CASSPGDRAYEQYF. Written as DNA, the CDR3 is TGCGCCAGCAGCCCGGGGGACAGGGCCTACGAGCAGTACTTC.